This is a list of T cell receptor beta chains from one sample in a study of blood T cell repertoires in COVID-19. The protocol was immunoSEQ multiplex PCR, while the TCRdb copy is restricted to in-frame clones and leaves out a portion. This table has roughly 52,000 clones, almost 90% appearing once. The sequencing input was peripheral blood. Receptors were obtained from a man in his 60s with active COVID-19. Both conserved end residues are part of each CDR3. The order of the fields is J gene, D gene, V gene, CDR3 protein, CDR3 DNA. A D gene is named only where the DNA matches it firmly.

>TRBJ1-5|TRBD1|TRBV19
CASHSPDRGGQPQHF
TGTGCCAGCCACAGCCCGGACAGGGGTGGACAGCCCCAGCATTTT
>TRBJ2-7|TRBD2|TRBV5-1
CASSTGLAGGFSYEQYF
TGCGCCAGCAGCACCGGACTAGCGGGAGGATTCTCCTACGAGCAGTACTTC
>TRBJ2-5|.|TRBV24-1
CATSDLEETQYF
TGTGCCACCAGTGATTTGGAGGAGACCCAGTACTTC
>TRBJ1-1|.|TRBV3-1/TRBV3-2
CASSQFRTPEPFF
TGTGCCAGCAGCCAATTTCGGACTCCAGAACCTTTCTTT
>TRBJ2-1|.|TRBV15
CATSSGTFNYNEQFF
TGTGCCACCAGCTCCGGGACTTTTAACTACAATGAGCAGTTCTTC
>TRBJ1-2|.|TRBV5-6
CASSVQGDYGYTF
TGTGCCAGCAGTGTACAGGGAGACTATGGCTACACCTTC
>TRBJ2-7|.|TRBV3-1/TRBV3-2
CASSRWPAEQYF
TGTGCCAGCAGCCGATGGCCCGCCGAGCAGTACTTC
>TRBJ2-5|.|TRBV7-5
CARSEQGAETQYF
TGTGCCAGAAGCGAACAGGGGGCCGAGACCCAGTACTTC
>TRBJ2-1|.|TRBV24-1
CATSRVGEQQFF
TGTGCCACCAGTCGTGTCGGGGAACAGCAGTTCTTC
>TRBJ2-1|.|TRBV5-8
CASSLPAIGAYNEQFF
TGTGCCAGCAGCTTACCAGCGATCGGGGCCTACAATGAGCAGTTCTTC
>TRBJ2-1|TRBD2|TRBV3-1/TRBV3-2
CASSQGTSGHNEQFF
TGTGCCAGCAGCCAAGGGACTAGCGGTCACAATGAGCAGTTCTTC
>TRBJ2-7|.|TRBV20-1
CSARDTYEQYF
TGCAGTGCTCGGGATACCTACGAGCAGTACTTC
>TRBJ2-1|.|TRBV24-1
CATSDSSFHEQFF
TGTGCCACCAGTGATTCTAGTTTCCATGAGCAGTTCTTC
>TRBJ2-3|TRBD1|TRBV12-3/TRBV12-4
CASSSGTGNTQYF
TGTGCCAGCAGTTCCGGGACAGGGAATACGCAGTATTTT
>TRBJ2-7|.|TRBV27
CASSSQLGPRLEQYF
TGTGCCAGCAGTTCCCAGCTGGGGCCCCGGCTCGAGCAGTACTTC
>TRBJ2-5|TRBD2|TRBV11-2
CASSPVLAGVLETQYF
TGTGCCAGCAGTCCCGTACTAGCGGGAGTTTTGGAGACCCAGTACTTC